This T cell receptor beta chain was sequenced during a study of identical twins. Germline V gene data show CDR1 as LGHDT and CDR2 as YNNKEL (reference sequence). With 3 bases clipped from V and 0 bases from J, the junction kept 12 bases outside the gene matches. This CDR3 spans 18 amino acids. TCRdb passed the 5' RACE reads through MiXCR, listing each CDR3 protein once. The sample includes around 450,000 distinct CDR3 sequences, 14% of them seen just once. This clonotype was detected ten times or more. These same records also appear under a second study, on yellow fever vaccine responses in identical twins.

Sequences were obtained from CD4+ T cells sorted from blood. The chain uses TRBV3-1 and TRBJ2-7; the match to TRBD2 covers 9 bases. The source is a woman aged 18 to 35 in good health. The CDR3 sequence is CASSHPPGFSGGSYEQYF. In DNA form, the CDR3 reads TGTGCCAGCAGCCACCCTCCAGGGTTTAGCGGGGGCTCCTACGAGCAGTACTTC.